One sample yielded the 8 T cell receptor beta chains listed below, sequenced in a study of naive CD8 T cells in extremely preterm neonates. Deliveries were elective term cesareans at roughly 35-41 weeks, with no labor or membrane rupture. Assay: immunoSEQ multiplex PCR; the TCRdb copy retains only in-frame clones and omits some. Of about 7,300 clones listed, approximately 90% were seen once; the top ten hold over 0.4%. The source material was naive CD8+ T cells from cord blood. The receptors were sampled from a newborn in good health.

The J gene is TRBJ1-1, the V gene TRBV9, with TRBD1 matching over 7 bases. The CDR3 has 15 amino acids. Germline V gives CDR1 SGDLS, CDR2 YYNGEE. Trimming took 3 bases from V and 1 from J; bases not matched to a gene: 6. The CDR3 sequence: CASSGQGGENTEAFF. As DNA, the CDR3 is TGTGCCAGCAGCGGACAGGGTGGGGAGAACACTGAAGCTTTCTTT.

The chain combines TRBV5-1 with TRBJ1-2, with 9 bases fitting TRBD1. Germline V lookup: CDR1 SGHRS, CDR2 YFSETQ. The CDR3 runs to 14 residues. The V segment lost 6 bases and the J segment 6 bases; nucleotides outside the gene matches: 9. The CDR3 sequence is CASTRQGGENGYTF. In nucleotides, the CDR3 is TGCGCCAGCACCCGACAGGGGGGGGAAAATGGCTACACCTTC.

The chain has TRBV30 and TRBJ1-1; D not resolved. The V gene's germline CDR1 is GTSNPN and CDR2 SVGIG (reference sequence). The V and J ends lost 0 bases and 1 base respectively, with 6 bases between them. CDR3 length: 13 residues. The CDR3, as DNA: TGTGCCTGGAGTGTACCGGGGAACACTGAAGCTTTCTTT. Translated: CAWSVPGNTEAFF.

The V call is TRBV9, the J call TRBJ2-1; TRBD2 agrees at 10 bases. V shed 0 bases and J 4 bases; nucleotides not matched to a gene: 4. The CDR3 length is 16 residues. Per germline, CDR1 SGDLS and CDR2 YYNGEE. The CDR3: CASSVEGLAEYNEQFF. DNA for the CDR3: TGTGCCAGCAGCGTAGAAGGACTAGCGGAGTACAATGAGCAGTTCTTC. The full variable domain, rest sourced from reference TRBV9 and TRBJ2-1, is DSGVTQTPKHLITATGQRVTLRCSPRSGDLSVYWYQQSLDQGLQFLIQYYNGEERAKGNILERFSAQQFPDLHSELNLSSLELGDSALYFCASSVEGLAEYNEQFFGPGTRLTVL.

The chain links TRBV27 to TRBJ1-2, with D tentatively TRBD1 (6 bases). The germline gives CDR1 MNHEY, CDR2 SMNVEV (reference sequence). The CDR3 is 12 amino acids. The V end was cut by 8 bases, the J end by 6 bases, with 13 bases between. The CDR3 DNA reads as TGTGCCAGCGCACAGGGAAAGGATGGCTACACCTTC. Its translation is CASAQGKDGYTF.

The chain links TRBV10-2 to TRBJ2-1; 11 nucleotides line up with TRBD2. The CDR3 consists of 18 residues. Trimming cost V 3 bases and J 2 bases; bases outside gene matches: 9. CDR1 and CDR2 (germline): WSHSY, SAAADI. The CDR3 loop is CASSDPLDSGRAYNEQFF. CDR3 coding DNA: TGCGCCAGCAGTGATCCCCTTGATAGCGGGAGGGCCTACAATGAGCAGTTCTTC.

The chain uses TRBV25-1 and TRBJ1-2; 8 nucleotides align to TRBD1. The CDR3 runs 14 residues. In germline, CDR1 is MGHDK, CDR2 SYGVNS. V dropped 4 bases and J dropped 4; count of bases not matched to a gene: 5. The CDR3 region has the DNA TGTGCCAGCAGTGGGGGTGACAGGGGCTATGGCTACACCTTC. Translated: CASSGGDRGYGYTF.

The V gene is TRBV5-6, the J gene TRBJ1-3, with TRBD1 as a possible D gene (5 bases). The germline V gene has CDR1 SGHDT and CDR2 YYEEEE. The CDR3 sequence is 16 residues long. The V gene lost 4 bases and the J gene lost 0 bases, with 14 bases spanning the gap. This CDR3 is CASSDHPRDSGNTIYF. The CDR3 DNA sequence: TGTGCCAGCAGCGACCATCCCAGGGACTCTGGAAACACCATATATTTT.